This T cell receptor beta chain was retrieved from a study of OX40 agonist ivuxolimab in advanced cancers. Study background: Aged roughly 20 to 79 with a mean of 60 years, they were under 85% male. One hepatocellular carcinoma and two cutaneous melanoma patients partially responded. Study-wide points: The work left the antigen specificity of expanded peripheral T cells undetermined.

Autoimmune disease history or systemic immunosuppression excluded patients. A word on this clone: Its matching antigen is unknown.

TCRdb's copy holds only in-frame clones and misses some; the assay was immunoSEQ multiplex PCR. The top ten clones hold just over 0.3% of a sample with about 160,000 clones, 94% of them seen once. The receptor comes from an adult with an advanced solid tumor such as melanoma, head and neck, liver or kidney cancer. The source was CD4+ or CD8+ T cells sorted from blood, collected in a trial of the OX40 agonist ivuxolimab.

CDR3 protein: CASSAITTTDTQYF. The DNA of the CDR3 is TGTGCCAGCAGTGCTATAACAACCACAGATACGCAGTATTTT. The chain is built from TRBV6-1 and TRBJ2-3; no definite D call. V lost 4 bases and J lost 2, with 10 bases in between. Germline V gene data show CDR1 as MNHNS and CDR2 as SASEGT. The CDR3 length is 14 residues.